This paragraph covers one T cell receptor (beta chain) sequence. Its antigen is as yet unknown. Germline CDR1 reads SGHRS; CDR2 reads YFSETQ. The V end lost 6 bases, the J end lost 3 bases, and 12 bases lay between the germline ends. CDR3 length: 13 amino acids. The data derive from a study of vaccination effects on CD4 cells after COVID-19. Antigen-specific CD4+ T cells were expanded (with viral peptide pools) by the ViraFEST assay ahead of sequencing. Researchers isolated CD4+ T cells once about 11 days of culture had elapsed. SARS-CoV-2 infected the person between March and December 2020, as confirmed by PCR. In the cultures, half the medium was exchanged for IL-2 medium on days 3 and 7. Data came from immunoSEQ multiplex PCR; TCRdb stores just in-frame clones and leaves some out. The sample contains fewer than 30,000 clones, about 80% of which appear only once.

The chain uses TRBV5-1 and TRBJ1-1, with a possible D match to TRBD1 (6 bases). This sample comprised CD4+ T cells from PBMCs cultured with HCoV-NL63 spike peptides, obtained before COVID-19 vaccination. This TCR was recovered from a human donor who had a prior SARS-CoV-2 infection. This CDR3 reads CASMGGPDTEAFF. CDR3 coding DNA: TGCGCCAGCATGGGGGGGCCGGACACTGAAGCTTTCTTT.